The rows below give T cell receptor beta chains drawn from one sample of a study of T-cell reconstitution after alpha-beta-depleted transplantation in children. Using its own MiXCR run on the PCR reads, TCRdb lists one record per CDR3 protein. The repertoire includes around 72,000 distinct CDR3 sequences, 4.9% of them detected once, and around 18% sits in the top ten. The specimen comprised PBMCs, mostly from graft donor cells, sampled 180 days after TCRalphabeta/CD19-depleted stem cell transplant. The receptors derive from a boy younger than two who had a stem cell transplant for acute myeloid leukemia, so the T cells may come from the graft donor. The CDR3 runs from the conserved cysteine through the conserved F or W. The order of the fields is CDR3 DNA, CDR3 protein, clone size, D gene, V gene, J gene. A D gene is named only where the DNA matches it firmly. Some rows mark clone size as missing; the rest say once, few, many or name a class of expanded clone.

DNA: TGCGCCAGCAGCTTGTCCCCCACAGATACGCAGTATTTT
CDR3: CASSLSPTDTQYF
size: many
D: .
V: TRBV5-1
J: TRBJ2-3

DNA: TGTGCCAGCAGTTTGATGGGGTCTCTGCACGAGCAGTACTTC
CDR3: CASSLMGSLHEQYF
size: .
D: .
V: TRBV28
J: TRBJ2-7

DNA: TGTGCCAGCAGTTTTCAGGGGTCTAATTCACCCCTCCACTTT
CDR3: CASSFQGSNSPLHF
size: many
D: .
V: TRBV27
J: TRBJ1-6

DNA: TGTGCCTGGAGTGAACAGGTGGATGAAGCTTTCTTT
CDR3: CAWSEQVDEAFF
size: .
D: .
V: TRBV30
J: TRBJ1-1

DNA: TGTGCCAGCAGTTCAGGTTGGGGTGGCACAGATACGCAGTATTTT
CDR3: CASSSGWGGTDTQYF
size: many
D: .
V: TRBV12-3/TRBV12-4
J: TRBJ2-3

DNA: TGTGCCAGCAGCTTATGGCAGGGAGAGGAAAAACTGTTTTTT
CDR3: CASSLWQGEEKLFF
size: many
D: .
V: TRBV7-9
J: TRBJ1-4

DNA: TGTGCCAGCAGCCGCACGGGGGCGGAGGAAACAGATACGCAGTATTTT
CDR3: CASSRTGAEETDTQYF
size: many
D: .
V: TRBV7-9
J: TRBJ2-3

DNA: TGTGCCACCGGGACAGGGTTCACCGGGGAGCTGTTTTTT
CDR3: CATGTGFTGELFF
size: many
D: TRBD1
V: TRBV2
J: TRBJ2-2

DNA: TGCAGTGCTAGAGTCGGCTTTATTCTGGCGAATACGCAGTATTTT
CDR3: CSARVGFILANTQYF
size: many
D: .
V: TRBV20-1
J: TRBJ2-3

DNA: TGTGCCAGCGCCTTTGGGGCAGTCACTGAAGCTTTCTTT
CDR3: CASAFGAVTEAFF
size: many
D: .
V: TRBV7-9
J: TRBJ1-1

DNA: TGTGCCAGCAGCCCCACCGGGACAATTGAAGCTTTCTTT
CDR3: CASSPTGTIEAFF
size: many
D: .
V: TRBV7-9
J: TRBJ1-1

DNA: TGTGCCAGCAGCCAAGCGAATCAGCCCCAGCATTTT
CDR3: CASSQANQPQHF
size: .
D: .
V: TRBV14
J: TRBJ1-5

DNA: TGTGCCAGCAGCCCCGGGGTCCCCGGGGAGCTGTTTTTT
CDR3: CASSPGVPGELFF
size: many
D: .
V: TRBV5-7
J: TRBJ2-2

DNA: TGTGCCAGCAGCTTAGCTCTCCTTCCTGGAAACACCATATATTTT
CDR3: CASSLALLPGNTIYF
size: many
D: .
V: TRBV7-2
J: TRBJ1-3

DNA: TGTGCCTGGGGACCGACCTCGCGGACAGATACGCAGTATTTT
CDR3: CAWGPTSRTDTQYF
size: many
D: .
V: TRBV30
J: TRBJ2-3

DNA: TGCAGTGCTAGAGCACCTTTCACGGACAGACCGGGGGAAAAACTGTTTTTT
CDR3: CSARAPFTDRPGEKLFF
size: many
D: .
V: TRBV20-1
J: TRBJ1-4

DNA: TGCGCCAGCAGTGGGGACAGGAACCCCTACAATGAGCAGTTCTTC
CDR3: CASSGDRNPYNEQFF
size: many
D: TRBD1
V: TRBV10-2
J: TRBJ2-1

DNA: TGTGCCAGCGGATTACAGGGTATGGGGGATACGCAGTATTTT
CDR3: CASGLQGMGDTQYF
size: many
D: .
V: TRBV6-5
J: TRBJ2-3

DNA: TGTGCCAGCAGCCTCTTACCCGACTATCAGCCCCAGCATTTT
CDR3: CASSLLPDYQPQHF
size: many
D: .
V: TRBV7-2
J: TRBJ1-5

DNA: TGTGCCAGCCTTAGAATCGGGGAGCTGTTTTTT
CDR3: CASLRIGELFF
size: many
D: .
V: TRBV12-3/TRBV12-4
J: TRBJ2-2

DNA: TGTGCCAGCTCCGGGCCCAACTACGAGCAGTACTTC
CDR3: CASSGPNYEQYF
size: many
D: .
V: TRBV18
J: TRBJ2-7

DNA: TGCGCCAGCAGCGGGGGACAGGGGGCCGCATTTCACAGCCCTGTTCAAGAGACCCAGTACTTC
CDR3: CASSGGQGAAFHSPVQETQYF
size: many
D: TRBD1
V: TRBV5-1
J: TRBJ2-5

DNA: TGTGCCAGCAGTTTGACAGAGAATCAGCCCCAGCATTTT
CDR3: CASSLTENQPQHF
size: many
D: .
V: TRBV12-3/TRBV12-4
J: TRBJ1-5

DNA: TGCGCCAGCAGCTTGACGGAGGGGACAGGGGTGAACACTGAAGCTTTCTTT
CDR3: CASSLTEGTGVNTEAFF
size: many
D: TRBD1
V: TRBV5-1
J: TRBJ1-1

DNA: TGTGCCAGCAGCCAAGATCATCCTAGCGCCTACACCGGGGAGCTGTTTTTT
CDR3: CASSQDHPSAYTGELFF
size: many
D: .
V: TRBV3-1
J: TRBJ2-2

DNA: TGCAGTGCTAGAGACTTTGGACGGGGCCTCGGCACTGAAGCTTTCTTT
CDR3: CSARDFGRGLGTEAFF
size: many
D: .
V: TRBV20-1
J: TRBJ1-1

DNA: TGTGCCAGCAGCTTGGGAAGGACCCAAGAGACCCAGTACTTC
CDR3: CASSLGRTQETQYF
size: many
D: .
V: TRBV7-2
J: TRBJ2-5